This T cell receptor beta chain was obtained from a study of CD8+CD57+ T cells in acquired aplastic anemia. Study results and limitations: The CD8+ Simpson's diversity of patients and controls was not significantly different.

Profiles of TCR beta VDJ and CDR3 were generated from a genomic DNA template. One entry per CDR3 protein results from TCRdb running MiXCR on the reads. Of tens of thousands of distinct CDR3 sequences detected, around 76% appear once; the ten largest clones hold about 23%. Regarding this clonotype: Its antigen is as yet unknown.

The clonotype was recovered from a human donor in good health, serving as a control. Sequencing was carried out using sorted CD4+, CD8+, or CD8+CD57+ T cells (not recorded which) from PBMCs.

The CDR3 reads CASSDIRGFGTEAFF. The CDR3, as DNA: TGTGCCAGCAGTGATATTCGGGGGTTTGGCACTGAAGCTTTCTTT. The chain is built from TRBV25-1 and TRBJ1-1; a weak D match, TRBD1 (5 bases). The CDR3 covers 15 residues. Germline V gene data show CDR1 as MGHDK and CDR2 as SYGVNS. Trimming shortened V by 3 bases and J by 4 bases, and 15 bases separated the two germline ends.